A single sample gave rise to the 17 T cell receptor beta chains below, sequenced in a study of blood T cell repertoires in COVID-19. This table comes from immunoSEQ multiplex PCR, and its TCRdb copy is limited to in-frame clones, with some not included. The sample yields just over 250,000 clones, 88% seen once. The sequenced sample consisted of peripheral blood. The receptors here all came from a man aged 55-75 years who had recovered from COVID-19.

V and J are TRBV19 and TRBJ1-1, with a possible D match to TRBD1 (6 bases). V lost 3 bases to trimming and J lost 3 bases, with 11 bases between them. This CDR3 is built from 14 residues. From germline, CDR1 is LNHDA and CDR2 SQIVND (reference sequence). CDR3 sequence: CASSMSPGDTEAFF. The CDR3 coding sequence is TGTGCCAGTAGTATGTCACCAGGGGACACTGAAGCTTTCTTT.

The gene calls are TRBV23-1 and TRBJ2-7, with 9 bases fitting TRBD2. TRBV23-1 is treated as an ORF (open reading frame) with a function not yet certain. With 3 bases clipped from V and 3 bases from J, the junction kept 9 bases outside the gene matches. There are 16 residues in the CDR3. The CDR3, as DNA: TGCGCCAGCAGTCAGGGAATAGCGGGGGCCGACTACGAGCAGTACTTC. It translates to CASSQGIAGADYEQYF.

This clone has a handful of counts. The V and J genes are TRBV15 and TRBJ1-2, with TRBD1 as a possible D gene (5 bases). V was shortened by 1 base and J by 8 bases, with 11 bases between the two germline ends. The CDR3 spans 13 residues. Germline lookup yields CDR1 LNHNV and CDR2 YYDKDF (reference sequence). CDR3 protein: CATSRAGKGGYTF. The CDR3, as DNA: TGTGCCACCAGCAGAGCAGGGAAGGGCGGCTACACCTTC.

The rearrangement uses TRBV6-5 and TRBJ1-4, with 12 bases lining up with TRBD1. CDR3 size: 15 residues. V lost 0 bases and J lost 8; bases outside the gene matches: 1. Per germline, CDR1 MNHEY and CDR2 SVGAGI. CDR3 region: CASSYSGTGGEKLFF. The CDR3, as DNA: TGTGCCAGCAGTTACTCAGGGACAGGGGGCGAAAAACTGTTTTTT.

This chain uses TRBV5-1 with TRBJ2-1, with D unresolved. V was shortened by 3 bases and J by 4 bases, with 8 bases between the two germline ends. The CDR3 runs to 13 residues. Per germline, CDR1 SGHRS and CDR2 YFSETQ. In DNA form, the CDR3 reads TGCGCCAGCAGCTGGAGTGGGTACAATGAGCAGTTCTTC. Its translation is CASSWSGYNEQFF.

This clone was observed a few times. The genes are TRBV5-1 and TRBJ2-1; a weak D match, TRBD1 (5 bases). Germline V gene lookup returns CDR1 SGHRS and CDR2 YFSETQ. V was cut by 3 bases and J by 4 bases, with 14 bases left in between. The CDR3 runs 15 residues. The CDR3 is CASSSGRAGYNEQFF. The CDR3 DNA reads TGCGCCAGCAGCTCAGGGCGAGCAGGATACAATGAGCAGTTCTTC.

This chain uses TRBV18 with TRBJ2-2, with TRBD1 identical over 7 bases. Germline V gene sequence: CDR1 KGHSH, CDR2 LQKENI. The CDR3 is made up of 16 amino acids. The J segment lost 7 bases and the V segment lost 4 bases, leaving 12 bases of the junction unmatched. CDR3 sequence: CASSRTFGTEVGELFF. DNA for the CDR3: TGTGCCAGCTCACGTACGTTTGGGACAGAGGTCGGGGAGCTGTTTTTT.

The rearrangement uses TRBV12-3 or TRBV12-4 and TRBJ2-7, with D perhaps matching TRBD2 (6 bases). This CDR3 has 11 residues. The V and J ends lost 6 bases and 3 bases respectively, with 6 bases between them. The CDR3 reads CASRRDYEQYF. In nucleotides, the CDR3 is TGTGCCAGCAGGCGGGACTACGAGCAGTACTTC.

The rearrangement uses TRBV15 and TRBJ1-2; 7 nucleotides agree with TRBD1. The CDR3 is made up of 16 amino acids. V lost 0 bases to trimming and J lost 7 bases; unmatched junction nucleotides: 11. Germline-derived CDR1 and CDR2 are LNHNV and YYDKDF (reference sequence). The DNA of the CDR3 is TGTGCCACCAGCAGAGATTTCCGAACAGGGGACCGTGGCTACACCTTC. The encoded protein is CATSRDFRTGDRGYTF.

In this sample, this clone turned up a few times. The rearrangement uses TRBV6-5 and TRBJ2-7; 10 bases fit TRBD2. Germline CDR1 is MNHEY and CDR2 is SVGAGI. The ends lost 3 bases at V and 5 bases at J; junction bases unmatched: 7. CDR3 length: 15 amino acids. CDR3 protein: CASSYSGGPWNEQYF. In DNA form, the CDR3 reads TGTGCCAGCAGTTATAGCGGGGGGCCATGGAACGAGCAGTACTTC.

The chain carries TRBV4-1 and TRBJ1-2; 9 nucleotides align to TRBD1. Germline V CDR1 and CDR2: MGHRA, YSYEKL. The CDR3 consists of 16 residues. V dropped 3 bases and J dropped 3; count of bases not matched to a gene: 8. The CDR3 nucleotides read TGCGCCAGCAGCCATGAACGGGACAGGGAGGACTATGGCTACACCTTC. Translation gives CASSHERDREDYGYTF.

This clone was found a few times. Different DNA sequences within this sample yield the same CDR3. V gene TRBV7-3 combines with J gene TRBJ1-1, with D maybe TRBD1 (6 bases). Trimming removed 5 bases from V and 3 bases from J, with 10 bases in between. CDR3 length: 13 amino acids. CDR1 and CDR2 from the germline V gene are SGHTA and FQGTGA. CDR3: CASSRDRHTEAFF. In DNA, the CDR3 is TGTGCCAGCAGCCGTGACAGGCACACTGAAGCTTTCTTT.

The chain couples TRBV11-2 to TRBJ2-1; D gene unclear. From germline, CDR1 is SGHAT and CDR2 FQNNGV. The ends were cut back, 3 bases at V and 2 bases at J, with 11 bases in the middle. The CDR3 spans 15 residues. DNA of the CDR3: TGTGCCAGCAGCTTGCAGGCTTCTCCCTACAATGAGCAGTTCTTC. Its translation is CASSLQASPYNEQFF.

The chain links TRBV6-6 to TRBJ1-2; TRBD1 matches at 7 bases. J was trimmed by 5 bases and V by 6 bases; bases with no gene match: 6. In germline, CDR1 is MNHNY, CDR2 SVGAGI (reference sequence). This CDR3 has 13 amino acids. The CDR3 DNA follows: TGTGCCAGCAGCTCAGGGGGGCGGTATGGCTACACCTTC. This translates into CASSSGGRYGYTF.

In this sample, this clone turned up once. The genes are TRBV6-5 and TRBJ2-3; 13 nucleotides line up with TRBD2. The germline gives CDR1 MNHEY, CDR2 SVGAGI. V shed 4 bases and J 3 bases; nucleotides not matched to a gene: 4. The CDR3 has 16 amino acids. CDR3 DNA sequence: TGTGCCAGCAGTTCCTTACTAGCGGGAGGGACAGATACGCAGTATTTT. Translating gives CASSSLLAGGTDTQYF.

The DNA of the CDR3 is TGTGCAAGTCGCTTATCGGGGGCTAATGAAAAACTGTTTTTT. As protein: CASRLSGANEKLFF. V and J are TRBV12-2 and TRBJ1-4. TRBV12-2 is termed a pseudogene. The CDR3 consists of 14 residues.

V is TRBV9 and J is TRBJ1-4; 7 positions agree with TRBD1. V shed 4 bases, J shed 5 bases, and the junction held 11 bases outside the gene matches. This CDR3 spans 16 amino acids. Germline V gives CDR1 SGDLS, CDR2 YYNGEE. CDR3 nucleotide sequence: TGTGCCAGCAGCTCACACTACGGGACAGCGAATGAAAAACTGTTTTTT. Protein sequence: CASSSHYGTANEKLFF.